These T cell receptor beta chains were read from a single sample in a study of blood T cell repertoires in COVID-19. Using immunoSEQ multiplex PCR, the repertoire was profiled, and TCRdb retains in-frame clones only, with some absent. The sample yields about 350,000 clones, around nine tenths seen once. Sequencing input: PBMCs or T cells enriched from blood (not recorded which). The receptors were gathered from a woman aged 25 to 39 who had been exposed to COVID-19. The CDR3 runs from the conserved cysteine through the conserved F or W. A D gene is named only where the DNA matches it firmly. The listing skips clone size in some rows; elsewhere it reads once, few, many or a size class.

V gene: TRBV21-1
J gene: TRBJ2-7
clone size: -
D gene: -
CDR3 DNA: TGTGCCAGCGGGACAGGGGGGCGGATTTCCTACGAGCAGTACTTC
CDR3 protein: CASGTGGRISYEQYF

V gene: TRBV6-5
J gene: TRBJ1-2
clone size: few
D gene: -
CDR3 DNA: TGTGCCAGCAGTTACCCCCAGGGGAATGGCTACACCTTC
CDR3 protein: CASSYPQGNGYTF

V gene: TRBV7-9
J gene: TRBJ2-7
clone size: -
D gene: TRBD2
CDR3 DNA: TGTGCCAGCAGCTCCCCTAGCGGGAGGGCCCTCGAGCAGTACTTC
CDR3 protein: CASSSPSGRALEQYF

V gene: TRBV3-1/TRBV3-2
J gene: TRBJ2-7
clone size: -
D gene: TRBD1
CDR3 DNA: TGTGCCAGCAGTCAAAGTAAACCATGGGACAGTCTCAGACACGAGCAGTACTTC
CDR3 protein: CASSQSKPWDSLRHEQYF

V gene: TRBV6-5
J gene: TRBJ2-7
clone size: -
D gene: -
CDR3 DNA: TGTGCCAGCAGTTACGCCCCCCCGGTACAGGCCTACGAGCAGTACTTC
CDR3 protein: CASSYAPPVQAYEQYF

V gene: TRBV4-1
J gene: TRBJ1-5
clone size: -
D gene: TRBD1
CDR3 DNA: TGCGCCAGCAGCCCCGGGGACAGAAGCTACAATCAGCCCCAGCATTTT
CDR3 protein: CASSPGDRSYNQPQHF

V gene: TRBV6-5
J gene: TRBJ2-5
clone size: -
D gene: -
CDR3 DNA: TGTGCCAGCAGTTACTCGGACAACTGGGAGACCCAGTACTTC
CDR3 protein: CASSYSDNWETQYF

V gene: TRBV11-2
J gene: TRBJ1-3
clone size: -
D gene: -
CDR3 DNA: TGTGCCAGCAGATGGGAGGATCGAGGAGGAAACACCATATATTTT
CDR3 protein: CASRWEDRGGNTIYF

V gene: TRBV2
J gene: TRBJ1-2
clone size: -
D gene: -
CDR3 DNA: TGTGCCAGCAGTGCCAACGGTCTCAACTATGGCTACACCTTC
CDR3 protein: CASSANGLNYGYTF

V gene: TRBV10-3
J gene: TRBJ2-5
clone size: -
D gene: -
CDR3 DNA: TGTGCCATCGGAGCCGGGACAACGGAAGAGACCCAGTACTTC
CDR3 protein: CAIGAGTTEETQYF

V gene: TRBV28
J gene: TRBJ1-1
clone size: -
D gene: -
CDR3 DNA: TGTGCCAGCAGTTACGGGAACACTGAAGCTTTCTTT
CDR3 protein: CASSYGNTEAFF

V gene: TRBV29-1
J gene: TRBJ1-1
clone size: -
D gene: -
CDR3 DNA: TGCAGCGTTGACCGGGGGTCGAGCACTGAAGCTTTCTTT
CDR3 protein: CSVDRGSSTEAFF

V gene: TRBV19
J gene: TRBJ1-1
clone size: -
D gene: -
CDR3 DNA: TGTGCCAGTAGCCCCGCCAGGGACACTGAAGCTTTCTTT
CDR3 protein: CASSPARDTEAFF

V gene: TRBV29-1
J gene: TRBJ2-5
clone size: -
D gene: -
CDR3 DNA: TGCAGCGTTTTTGGGGCCGGGGAGACCCAGTACTTC
CDR3 protein: CSVFGAGETQYF

V gene: TRBV13
J gene: TRBJ2-3
clone size: -
D gene: TRBD2
CDR3 DNA: TGTGCCAGCAGCTTGGGACACGGGACTAGCGGACTCACAGATACGCAGTATTTT
CDR3 protein: CASSLGHGTSGLTDTQYF

V gene: TRBV6-2/TRBV6-3
J gene: TRBJ1-1
clone size: -
D gene: TRBD1
CDR3 DNA: TGTGCCAGCAGCATACAGGGGACGAACACTGAAGCTTTCTTT
CDR3 protein: CASSIQGTNTEAFF

V gene: TRBV29-1
J gene: TRBJ2-7
clone size: -
D gene: -
CDR3 DNA: TGCAGCGCTAGGTGGAGGGTTGATAACGAGCAGTACTTC
CDR3 protein: CSARWRVDNEQYF

V gene: TRBV5-4
J gene: TRBJ1-2
clone size: -
D gene: TRBD1
CDR3 DNA: TGTGCCAGCAGCTTGGGAGGGACAGCCAACTATGGCTACACCTTC
CDR3 protein: CASSLGGTANYGYTF

V gene: TRBV6-5
J gene: TRBJ2-3
clone size: -
D gene: -
CDR3 DNA: TGTGCCAGCAAACAGGGAACAGATACGCAGTATTTT
CDR3 protein: CASKQGTDTQYF

V gene: TRBV28
J gene: TRBJ1-2
clone size: -
D gene: TRBD1
CDR3 DNA: TGTGCCAGCCATTTCGCCCTCGGGCAGGGGGAATTCGCTAACTATGGCTACACCTTC
CDR3 protein: CASHFALGQGEFANYGYTF

V gene: TRBV7-9
J gene: TRBJ2-7
clone size: -
D gene: -
CDR3 DNA: TGTGCCAGCAGCTTTCCCCCTACCAATCCCTCCTACGAGCAGTACTTC
CDR3 protein: CASSFPPTNPSYEQYF

V gene: TRBV2
J gene: TRBJ2-7
clone size: -
D gene: -
CDR3 DNA: TGTGCCAGCAGCGCCCCTGGGACACGGGATTCCGGGCCGCGCTACGAGCAGTACTTC
CDR3 protein: CASSAPGTRDSGPRYEQYF

V gene: TRBV28
J gene: TRBJ1-1
clone size: once
D gene: -
CDR3 DNA: TGTGCCAGCAGTTTTGAGGGCCACGGAGCTTTCTTT
CDR3 protein: CASSFEGHGAFF

V gene: TRBV6-6
J gene: TRBJ2-1
clone size: few
D gene: TRBD2
CDR3 DNA: TGTGCCAGCAGTCCACTCCGGGGGTCTAGCGGATCCAATGAGCAGTTCTTC
CDR3 protein: CASSPLRGSSGSNEQFF

V gene: TRBV5-6
J gene: TRBJ1-2
clone size: -
D gene: -
CDR3 DNA: TGTGCCAGCAGCTTGGGGCAAAACTATGGCTACACCTTC
CDR3 protein: CASSLGQNYGYTF

V gene: TRBV10-1
J gene: TRBJ2-5
clone size: -
D gene: TRBD2
CDR3 DNA: TGCGCCAGCAGTGAGACGGCGGGAGGGCCGGAGACCCAGTACTTC
CDR3 protein: CASSETAGGPETQYF

V gene: TRBV5-4
J gene: TRBJ2-3
clone size: -
D gene: TRBD2
CDR3 DNA: TGTGCCAGCAGCGTTAGCGGGACCCCAGATACGCAGTATTTT
CDR3 protein: CASSVSGTPDTQYF

V gene: TRBV12-3/TRBV12-4
J gene: TRBJ1-1
clone size: -
D gene: -
CDR3 DNA: TGTGCCAGCAGTTTGGTGGGCCAGGCTTTCTTT
CDR3 protein: CASSLVGQAFF

V gene: TRBV18
J gene: TRBJ1-5
clone size: -
D gene: -
CDR3 DNA: TGTGCCAGCTCACCAAATCAGGGCCAGCCCCAGCATTTT
CDR3 protein: CASSPNQGQPQHF

V gene: TRBV11-2
J gene: TRBJ2-7
clone size: -
D gene: TRBD1
CDR3 DNA: TGTGCCAGCAGCACCGCAGGGGGACCCTACGAGCAGTACTTC
CDR3 protein: CASSTAGGPYEQYF

V gene: TRBV7-9
J gene: TRBJ1-1
clone size: -
D gene: TRBD1
CDR3 DNA: TGTGCCAGCAGTCACACAGGGGGTCTGAACACTGAAGCTTTCTTT
CDR3 protein: CASSHTGGLNTEAFF

V gene: TRBV9
J gene: TRBJ2-2
clone size: -
D gene: TRBD2
CDR3 DNA: TGTGCCAGCAGCGTGGCATCGACTAGCGGGAGAATACCCACCGGGGAGCTGTTTTTT
CDR3 protein: CASSVASTSGRIPTGELFF